The source of this T cell receptor beta chain is a study of T-cell memory formation after mild COVID-19. Study details: The two donors had largely donor-specific TCR clusters.

TCRdb re-called the 5' RACE reads with MiXCR, one entry per CDR3 protein. The table lists about 250,000 distinct CDR3 sequences, 15% of them singletons. The TCR comes from an adult woman who had mild COVID-19 (a few samples of this study predate the infection). Cell type and time point are not known. Sequencing used PBMCs or a T cell subset sorted from them (not recorded which).

The CDR3 DNA follows: TGTGCCAGCGCCTCCGGAGGCCCCTACGAGCAGTACTTC. This sequence encodes CASASGGPYEQYF. The V gene is TRBV3-1, the J gene TRBJ2-7; tentatively, D is TRBD2 (5 bases). Trimming took off 8 bases at V and 2 bases at J, with 13 bases between the two ends. Germline V lookup: CDR1 LGHDT, CDR2 YNNKEL (reference sequence). The CDR3 contains 13 residues.